The table lists the clone carrying this TCR beta chain with a few counts. Its antigen is unknown. The unsorted PBMC sample used ten immunoSEQ deep assay plates. Sequenced by immunoSEQ multiplex PCR; TCRdb stores in-frame clones only, minus some. The table includes about 600,000 clones, around three quarters detected once. This sample was included in a study of shared clonotypes between healthy human individuals. Germline V CDR1 and CDR2: MNHNS, SASEGT. The CDR3 is made up of 14 amino acids. V dropped 7 bases and J dropped 0 bases, with 10 bases sitting between them. Everyone who donated was a Caucasian adult who lived in Nashville, Tennessee. Study observations and caveats: A small donor pool kept down the genetic and exposure-history diversity that was represented.

Sequenced: PBMCs. V and J are TRBV6-1 and TRBJ1-3; D is undetermined. This sequence originates from a woman in her forties in good health. Some clones in this sample may be carry-over from other donors' samples. CDR3 sequence reads: CASKDDRSGNTIYF. In DNA form, the CDR3 reads TGTGCCAGCAAGGACGACCGCTCTGGAAACACCATATATTTT.